The rows below give T cell receptor beta chains drawn from one sample of a study of blood T cell repertoires in COVID-19. Clones were read by immunoSEQ multiplex PCR, and TCRdb kept only the in-frame ones, dropping some. The sample includes tens of thousands of clones, around 83% seen only once; the top ten take just under 7%. The sequencing sample was made of peripheral blood. All receptors derive from a man between 50 and 59 years old with active COVID-19. Each CDR3 is given with its conserved first and last residue. The D gene is left open where the match is weak. Clone sizes are given selectively: once, few, many, or a class where the clone is expanded.

d_call: -; j_call: TRBJ2-7; clone_size: -; v_call: TRBV14; cdr3_nt: TGTGCCAGCAGCCAAGTTGGGGCGGAGTACTTC; cdr3_aa: CASSQVGAEYF
d_call: -; j_call: TRBJ1-5; clone_size: -; v_call: TRBV20-1; cdr3_nt: TGCAGTGCTAGAGTATTGCAGCCCCAGCATTTT; cdr3_aa: CSARVLQPQHF
d_call: TRBD2; j_call: TRBJ2-3; clone_size: -; v_call: TRBV7-9; cdr3_nt: TGTGCCAGCAGCTTACCTGGACTAGCGGGGGGGCCAGATACGCAGTATTTT; cdr3_aa: CASSLPGLAGGPDTQYF
d_call: TRBD2; j_call: TRBJ2-3; clone_size: -; v_call: TRBV10-3; cdr3_nt: TGTGCCATCAGTCGGGGGGACGGGGCAGATACGCAGTATTTT; cdr3_aa: CAISRGDGADTQYF
d_call: TRBD2; j_call: TRBJ2-1; clone_size: -; v_call: TRBV29-1; cdr3_nt: TGCAGCGTTGAACTTTTAGGGGGGTCTAGCGGGAGGCCCTACAATGAGCAGTTCTTC; cdr3_aa: CSVELLGGSSGRPYNEQFF
d_call: TRBD2; j_call: TRBJ2-1; clone_size: -; v_call: TRBV11-2; cdr3_nt: TGTGCCAGCAGCTTAGTTTTTCTAGCGGGAGGGTACAATGAGCAGTTCTTC; cdr3_aa: CASSLVFLAGGYNEQFF
d_call: TRBD2; j_call: TRBJ2-7; clone_size: -; v_call: TRBV5-4; cdr3_nt: TGTGCCAGCAGCTTTGGGCTAGCGGGGCTTTCCACCTACGAGCAGTACTTC; cdr3_aa: CASSFGLAGLSTYEQYF
d_call: -; j_call: TRBJ1-1; clone_size: -; v_call: TRBV7-2; cdr3_nt: TGTGCCAGCAGCTTTACCTCCGGCCAGGGGTTCACTGAAGCTTTCTTT; cdr3_aa: CASSFTSGQGFTEAFF
d_call: -; j_call: TRBJ2-2; clone_size: once; v_call: TRBV23-1; cdr3_nt: TGCGCCAGCGGGTATCGGACAGATGCGAGCACCGGGGAGCTGTTTTTT; cdr3_aa: CASGYRTDASTGELFF
d_call: TRBD2; j_call: TRBJ2-2; clone_size: -; v_call: TRBV6-6; cdr3_nt: TGTGCCAGCAGTTACTCTGGCGGGGGGGCCGTCGGGGAGCTGTTTTTT; cdr3_aa: CASSYSGGGAVGELFF
d_call: -; j_call: TRBJ2-7; clone_size: few; v_call: TRBV5-1; cdr3_nt: TGCGCCAGCAGCTTGGACCCGGGGAACTTCTACGAGCAGTACTTC; cdr3_aa: CASSLDPGNFYEQYF
d_call: -; j_call: TRBJ2-5; clone_size: -; v_call: TRBV5-1; cdr3_nt: TGCGCCAGCAGCTTGGGGGCGCGGACAGATATGTACCAAGAGACCCAGTACTTC; cdr3_aa: CASSLGARTDMYQETQYF
d_call: TRBD1; j_call: TRBJ1-2; clone_size: -; v_call: TRBV24-1; cdr3_nt: TGTGCCACCAGTCGGCAGGGGGTTAACTATGGCTACACCTTC; cdr3_aa: CATSRQGVNYGYTF
d_call: TRBD2; j_call: TRBJ2-3; clone_size: -; v_call: TRBV7-6; cdr3_nt: TGTGCCAGCAGCAGGACTAGCGGGAGCCCAGATACGCAGTATTTT; cdr3_aa: CASSRTSGSPDTQYF
d_call: TRBD1; j_call: TRBJ1-1; clone_size: -; v_call: TRBV3-1/TRBV3-2; cdr3_nt: TGTGCCAGCAGCCGCCGGGACAGGGTCGCTGAAGCTTTCTTT; cdr3_aa: CASSRRDRVAEAFF